This is a list of T cell receptor beta chains from one sample in a study of blood T cell repertoires in COVID-19. Generated by immunoSEQ multiplex PCR, the TCRdb table keeps only in-frame clones and is missing some. The table records 490,000 or so clones, around 85% of them present only once. The sequenced sample consisted of PBMCs or T cells enriched from blood (not recorded which). The source is a woman aged 55-69 years who had recovered from COVID-19. The CDR3 runs from the conserved cysteine through the conserved F or W. Each record gives: clone size, J gene, D gene, V gene, CDR3 protein, CDR3 DNA. A D gene is named only where the DNA matches it firmly. Size is stated for part of the rows, as once, few or many counts, or as a class when the clone is expanded.

abundance: NA; j_gene: TRBJ2-7; d_gene: NA; v_gene: TRBV11-2; CDR3aa: CASSFGGSYEQYF; CDR3nt: TGTGCCAGCAGCTTTGGAGGCTCCTACGAGCAGTACTTC
abundance: NA; j_gene: TRBJ1-5; d_gene: NA; v_gene: TRBV5-4; CDR3aa: CASSRNQPQHF; CDR3nt: TGTGCCAGCAGCCGTAATCAGCCCCAGCATTTT
abundance: NA; j_gene: TRBJ1-6; d_gene: NA; v_gene: TRBV3-1/TRBV3-2; CDR3aa: CASSQEFGLWSPLHF; CDR3nt: TGTGCCAGCAGCCAAGAATTCGGGTTGTGGTCACCCCTCCACTTT
abundance: NA; j_gene: TRBJ1-2; d_gene: NA; v_gene: TRBV24-1; CDR3aa: CATSDSHSGKGYGYTF; CDR3nt: TGTGCCACCAGTGATTCCCATTCAGGGAAAGGGTATGGCTACACCTTC
abundance: NA; j_gene: TRBJ1-5; d_gene: NA; v_gene: TRBV12-3/TRBV12-4; CDR3aa: CASSPTGGQPQHF; CDR3nt: TGTGCCAGCTCCCCTACGGGGGGTCAGCCCCAGCATTTT
abundance: NA; j_gene: TRBJ2-3; d_gene: TRBD2; v_gene: TRBV5-1; CDR3aa: CASSPWTSGGTDTQYF; CDR3nt: TGCGCCAGCAGCCCCTGGACTAGCGGGGGAACAGATACGCAGTATTTT
abundance: NA; j_gene: TRBJ1-1; d_gene: NA; v_gene: TRBV14; CDR3aa: CASSQVRNTEAFF; CDR3nt: TGTGCCAGCAGCCAAGTTCGGAACACTGAAGCTTTCTTT
abundance: once; j_gene: TRBJ2-2; d_gene: NA; v_gene: TRBV4-2; CDR3aa: CASSHTTGLSNTGELFF; CDR3nt: TGTGCCAGCAGCCACACGACGGGACTTTCGAACACCGGGGAGCTGTTTTTT
abundance: NA; j_gene: TRBJ1-1; d_gene: NA; v_gene: TRBV18; CDR3aa: CASYKGVNTEAFF; CDR3nt: TGTGCCAGCTATAAGGGGGTGAACACTGAAGCTTTCTTT
abundance: NA; j_gene: TRBJ1-1; d_gene: NA; v_gene: TRBV6-6; CDR3aa: CASSLGQGATEAFF; CDR3nt: TGTGCCAGCAGTTTAGGGCAGGGTGCCACTGAAGCTTTCTTT
abundance: NA; j_gene: TRBJ1-1; d_gene: NA; v_gene: TRBV5-1; CDR3aa: CASSFFGTPDTEAFF; CDR3nt: TGCGCCAGCAGCTTTTTTGGCACACCCGACACTGAAGCTTTCTTT
abundance: NA; j_gene: TRBJ1-2; d_gene: TRBD1; v_gene: TRBV2; CDR3aa: CASSETGTGEFGRSYGYTF; CDR3nt: TGTGCCAGCAGTGAAACCGGGACAGGGGAGTTTGGTAGGAGCTATGGCTACACCTTC
abundance: NA; j_gene: TRBJ2-3; d_gene: TRBD2; v_gene: TRBV30; CDR3aa: CAQRRAGGNTQYF; CDR3nt: TGTGCGCAACGCCGGGCGGGGGGAAATACGCAGTATTTT
abundance: NA; j_gene: TRBJ2-1; d_gene: NA; v_gene: TRBV3-1/TRBV3-2; CDR3aa: CASSQTRLIYNEQFF; CDR3nt: TGTGCCAGCAGCCAAACCCGCCTAATTTACAATGAGCAGTTCTTC
abundance: NA; j_gene: TRBJ2-2; d_gene: TRBD1; v_gene: TRBV5-6; CDR3aa: CATHLQGAGELFF; CDR3nt: TGTGCCACCCATCTACAGGGGGCCGGGGAGCTGTTTTTT
abundance: NA; j_gene: TRBJ1-1; d_gene: NA; v_gene: TRBV10-3; CDR3aa: CAISESSGNGAFF; CDR3nt: TGTGCCATCAGTGAGTCGTCAGGGAATGGAGCTTTCTTT
abundance: NA; j_gene: TRBJ1-6; d_gene: NA; v_gene: TRBV25-1; CDR3aa: CASSAMTGSNSPLHF; CDR3nt: TGTGCCAGCAGTGCCATGACAGGATCCAATTCACCCCTCCACTTT